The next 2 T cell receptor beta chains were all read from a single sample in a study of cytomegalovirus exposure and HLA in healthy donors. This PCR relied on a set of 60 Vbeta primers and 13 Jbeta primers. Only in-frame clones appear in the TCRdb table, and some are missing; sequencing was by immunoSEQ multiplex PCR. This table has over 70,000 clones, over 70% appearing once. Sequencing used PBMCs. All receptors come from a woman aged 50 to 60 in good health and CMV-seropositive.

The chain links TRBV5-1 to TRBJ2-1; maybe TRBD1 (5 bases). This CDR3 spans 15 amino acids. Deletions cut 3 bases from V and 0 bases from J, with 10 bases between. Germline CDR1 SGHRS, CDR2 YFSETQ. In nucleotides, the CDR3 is TGCGCCAGCAGCTCAGACAGCTACTCCTACAATGAGCAGTTCTTC. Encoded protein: CASSSDSYSYNEQFF.

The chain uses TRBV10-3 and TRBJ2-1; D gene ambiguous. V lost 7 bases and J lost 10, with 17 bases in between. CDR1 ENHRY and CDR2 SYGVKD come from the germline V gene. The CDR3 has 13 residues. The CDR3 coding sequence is TGTGCCATCACCGCCTTAACGAGTTCCGAGCAGTTCTTC. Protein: CAITALTSSEQFF.